The source of this T cell receptor (beta chain) is a study of shared clonotypes between healthy human individuals. Study-level background: Donors were a couple of women and three men aged 18 to 49. Study results and caveats: The donor pool, a small one, limited the genetic and exposure-history diversity represented. Tissue TCR repertoires likely differ from these blood-only repertoires.

Per the germline V gene, CDR1 is SGHDN and CDR2 is FVKESK. The V end was cut by 3 bases, the J end by 3 bases, with 12 bases between. This CDR3 has 15 residues. The count of this clone is one. What it binds is unknown. Original processing methods: There were no quality scores in the junction-only immunoSEQ sequences, so filtering differed. Here immunoSEQ multiplex PCR was the method, and the copy in TCRdb shows in-frame clones only, minus some. That table is the source of V, J and clone size, and D and trimming were worked out from the DNA. The table lists hundreds of thousands of clones, roughly four fifths of them singletons.

This receptor was identified in a woman aged 40 to 50 in good health. Some clones in this sample may be carry-over from other donors' samples. The sequencing sample was made of PBMCs. The chain couples TRBV14 to TRBJ2-1; D is undetermined. The CDR3 DNA sequence: TGTGCCAGCAGCCAGCAAACGGGCCACTACAATGAGCAGTTCTTC. Translated, it gives CASSQQTGHYNEQFF.